This T cell receptor beta chain was obtained from a study of blood T cells in healthy people across ages. The length of the CDR3 is 15 residues. In germline, CDR1 is LGHDT, CDR2 YNNKEL (reference sequence). With 2 bases removed from V and 1 base from J, the gap between germline ends came to 11 bases. Caucasian, healthy and from Russia, the donors were aged between 6 and 90. Together with a sample-barcoded 5' primer, a J-beta primer mix was included in a second PCR lasting about 7 to 12 cycles. Sequencing recovered at least 3 million CDR3-containing paired-end reads from each sample. Using its own MiXCR run on the 5' RACE reads, TCRdb lists one record per CDR3 protein. The sample shows 1,500,000 or so distinct CDR3 sequences, roughly 60% of them seen only once. Findings and caveats of the study: Naive T cell percentage showed a strong correlation with TCR beta diversity.

Comments on this clonotype: Its cognate antigen is unknown.

The receptor comes from a man aged 18 to 29 in good health. The sequenced sample was blood. This chain uses TRBV3-1 with TRBJ1-2; no clear D. In DNA form, the CDR3 reads TGTGCCAGCAGCCAACTCGGTCTGATTAACTATGGCTACACCTTC. It is translated as CASSQLGLINYGYTF.